Listed below are T cell receptor beta chains from one sample, sequenced in a study of CD8+CD57+ T cells in acquired aplastic anemia. MiXCR, run by TCRdb on the reads, gives a single entry per CDR3 protein. This table has roughly 170,000 distinct CDR3 sequences, just under 65% appearing once. Material: sorted CD4+, CD8+, or CD8+CD57+ T cells (not recorded which) from PBMCs. The receptors here all came from a human donor in good health. Each CDR3 is given with its conserved first and last residue. The order of the fields is clone size, V gene, D gene, J gene, CDR3 DNA, CDR3 protein. A D gene is named only where the DNA matches it firmly. Some rows have no size entry. The others give once, few or many, or a class for an expanded clone.

few,TRBV19,.,TRBJ1-2,TGTGCCAGTAGTACCTGGACGGGCTACACCTTC,CASSTWTGYTF
.,TRBV19,.,TRBJ2-1,TGTGCCAGTAGTATTGGGGGCGCAGGGTACAATGAGCAGTTCTTC,CASSIGGAGYNEQFF
many,TRBV7-2,.,TRBJ1-4,TGTGCCAGCAGCTTAGACATGACGGCAGCTAATGAAAAACTGTTTTTT,CASSLDMTAANEKLFF
.,TRBV10-1,TRBD1,TRBJ2-3,TGCGCCAGCAGTGGTGACAGGGTGGATACGCAGTATTTT,CASSGDRVDTQYF
few,TRBV5-1,TRBD2,TRBJ2-7,TGCGCCAGCAGCCCGGGGACTAGCGGGGCGCGAGAGTACTTC,CASSPGTSGAREYF
.,TRBV13,.,TRBJ2-1,TGTGCCAGCAGCCCACTCAGGGGCGGGAATGAGCAGTTCTTC,CASSPLRGGNEQFF
.,TRBV12-5,.,TRBJ1-4,TGTGCTAGTGGTTTGGAGGGGGGGACCTGGCTGTTTTTT,CASGLEGGTWLFF
.,TRBV29-1,TRBD2,TRBJ2-1,TGCAGCGTTGGGACTAGCGGGTTGAGCTCCTACAATGAGCAGTTCTTC,CSVGTSGLSSYNEQFF
once,TRBV2,.,TRBJ2-3,TGTGCCATCAGTGATAAGGGGGTGGGCACAGATACGCAGTATTTT,CAISDKGVGTDTQYF
.,TRBV2,.,TRBJ2-5,TGTGCCAGCAGTGAAATGAGACAGGTCACATCCCAGTACTTC,CASSEMRQVTSQYF
.,TRBV28,.,TRBJ2-3,TGTGCCAGCAGCCACCAAGTGGGGGGGCGGACAGATACGCAGTATTTT,CASSHQVGGRTDTQYF
many,TRBV19,.,TRBJ2-3,TGTGCCAGTAGTATAGCGTGGGGGGTTAGCACAGATACGCAGTATTTT,CASSIAWGVSTDTQYF
many,TRBV13,TRBD1,TRBJ2-1,TGTGCCAGCAGTGGACAGGGGGGAGACAATGAGCAGTTCTTC,CASSGQGGDNEQFF
many,TRBV7-8,.,TRBJ1-4,TGTGCCAGCAGCCCCGCGGGGGACGATAATGAAAAACTGTTTTTT,CASSPAGDDNEKLFF
.,TRBV28,TRBD1,TRBJ2-7,TGTGCCAGCAGACGGGACAGGGGACGGTACGAGCAGTACTTC,CASRRDRGRYEQYF
.,TRBV7-9,TRBD2,TRBJ2-5,TGTGCCGGCAGCTTAGACGGGGGGGCCTGGGAGACCCAGTACTTC,CAGSLDGGAWETQYF
.,TRBV2,TRBD1,TRBJ1-2,TGTGCCAGCAGTGAGGGGGGGACAGGGGGAAACTATGGCTACACCTTC,CASSEGGTGGNYGYTF
few,TRBV7-9,TRBD2,TRBJ2-3,TGTGCCAGCAGCTATTGGGGACTAGCAGATCCAGATACGCAGTATTTT,CASSYWGLADPDTQYF
few,TRBV7-9,.,TRBJ1-2,TGTGCCAGCAGCTCCACCACGGGGGCCCTTATTGTTGGCTACACCTTC,CASSSTTGALIVGYTF
few,TRBV12-3/TRBV12-4,.,TRBJ2-7,TGTGCCTCGAGCTCGGACATAGTCTACGAGCAGTACTTC,CASSSDIVYEQYF
few,TRBV7-3,TRBD1,TRBJ2-1,TGTGCCACCAGCAAGGACAGGGGGCGGAATGAGCAGTTCTTC,CATSKDRGRNEQFF
.,TRBV20-1,.,TRBJ2-7,TGCAGTGCTAGACCGGCCGGTGCGGGGGAGCAGTACTTC,CSARPAGAGEQYF
.,TRBV25-1,TRBD2,TRBJ2-3,TGTGCCAGCTCATTAGCGGGAGGACAACCTACGCAGTATTTT,CASSLAGGQPTQYF
many,TRBV4-1,.,TRBJ2-3,TGCGCCAGCAGCCAAGAACGGCCCAACACAGATACGCAGTATTTT,CASSQERPNTDTQYF